This TCR beta chain was sequenced for a study of blood T cell repertoires in COVID-19. Germline V gives CDR1 SGHRS, CDR2 YFSETQ. V lost 0 bases, J lost 1 base, and 4 bases stayed unmatched. CDR3 length: 16 residues. Adults between roughly 18 and 90 years of age took part from 24 US areas. A PCR-confirmed or clinician-diagnosed COVID-19 case had contacted exposed participants within 2 weeks of entry. Repertoires were generated with immunoSEQ multiplex PCR, while TCRdb's copy carries only in-frame clones and drops some. The sample contains almost 350,000 clones, roughly 90% of which appear only once. The origin of this receptor is a woman in her twenties or thirties who had been exposed to COVID-19. Sample: PBMCs or T cells enriched from blood (not recorded which). This chain uses TRBV5-1 with TRBJ1-5, with 7 bases aligning to TRBD1. Here the CDR3 reads CASSLEGGQSNQPQHF. The DNA of the CDR3 is TGCGCCAGCAGCTTGGAGGGGGGACAGAGCAATCAGCCCCAGCATTTT.